The 10 T cell receptor beta chains listed next were all sequenced from one sample in a study of blood T cell repertoires in COVID-19. Profiling relied on immunoSEQ multiplex PCR, and the TCRdb table lists in-frame clones only, not all of them. Here the sample spans about 260,000 clones, about 86% being singletons. The sequenced sample consisted of peripheral blood. The receptors were gathered from a young man with active or convalescent COVID-19.

The chain recombines TRBV2 with TRBJ2-1, with 7 nucleotides matching TRBD1. The V segment lost 1 base and the J segment 0 bases; nucleotides outside the gene matches: 0. CDR1 and CDR2 (germline): SNHLY, FYNNEI. CDR3 size: 15 residues. The CDR3 coding sequence is TGTGCCAGCAGTGAAGGGACAGGCTCCTACAATGAGCAGTTCTTC. It is translated as CASSEGTGSYNEQFF.

This rearrangement joins TRBV11-3 to TRBJ2-1, with D possibly matching TRBD2 (5 bases). CDR1 is SGHNT and CDR2 is YENEEA in the germline V gene. CDR3 length equals 15 residues. V was trimmed by 1 base and J by 2 bases, leaving 9 bases between them. For the CDR3, the DNA is TGTGCCAGCAGCTTAGGGCGGGTTGCCTACAATGAGCAGTTCTTC. Its translation: CASSLGRVAYNEQFF.

V gene TRBV6-5 combines with J gene TRBJ2-7; 7 nucleotides line up with TRBD1. Unmatched junction bases numbered 4, after V lost 8 bases and J lost 3 bases. CDR1 and CDR2 (germline): MNHEY, SVGAGI. This CDR3 contains 12 residues. This chain's CDR3 is CASYRGSYEQYF. CDR3 nucleotides: TGTGCCAGCTACAGGGGTAGCTACGAGCAGTACTTC.

This clone was picked up one time. The chain carries TRBV9 and TRBJ2-5; TRBD2 matches at 9 bases. V was clipped by 4 bases and J by 4 bases; unmatched bases: 11. Germline CDR1 SGDLS, CDR2 YYNGEE. This CDR3 spans 16 amino acids. This CDR3 reads CASSIGTSNLGETQYF. DNA for the CDR3: TGTGCCAGCAGCATCGGGACTAGCAATCTTGGAGAGACCCAGTACTTC.

This clone was seen a single time. The chain employs TRBV7-8 and TRBJ2-7; D is possibly TRBD2 (6 bases). Germline V gene sequence: CDR1 SGHVS, CDR2 FQNEAQ. CDR3 length: 13 residues. The V end lost 8 bases, the J end lost 6 bases, and 17 bases lay between the germline ends. The CDR3 is CASLRLDTGEQYF. In DNA form, the CDR3 reads TGTGCCAGCCTGAGACTAGATACCGGCGAGCAGTACTTC. The full variable domain, rest sourced from reference TRBV7-8 and TRBJ2-7, is GAGVSQSPRYKVAKRGQDVALRCDPISGHVSLFWYQQALGQGPEFLTYFQNEAQLDKSGLPSDRFFAERPEGSVSTLKIQRTQQEDSAVYLCASLRLDTGEQYFGPGTRLTVT.

This chain uses TRBV4-2 with TRBJ1-6; TRBD1 matches 9 bases. Germline values: CDR1 LGHNA, CDR2 YNFKEQ. The ends lost 2 bases at V and 9 bases at J; junction bases unmatched: 11. The CDR3 covers 17 residues. CDR3: CASSQIGDRAFGSPLHF. The CDR3 DNA is TGTGCCAGCAGCCAAATTGGGGACAGGGCGTTCGGTTCACCCCTCCACTTT.

This sequence joins TRBV7-8 and TRBJ1-5, with 9 bases fitting TRBD1. The CDR3 totals 16 residues. Germline V CDR1 and CDR2: SGHVS, FQNEAQ. Trimming at V came to 5 bases and at J to 3 bases, leaving 8 bases not matched to a gene. The CDR3 here is CASSITGGKNNQPQHF. CDR3 in DNA: TGTGCCAGCAGCATTACAGGGGGCAAAAACAATCAGCCCCAGCATTTT. Together with reference TRBV7-8 and TRBJ1-5, the CDR3 gives the full variable domain: GAGVSQSPRYKVAKRGQDVALRCDPISGHVSLFWYQQALGQGPEFLTYFQNEAQLDKSGLPSDRFFAERPEGSVSTLKIQRTQQEDSAVYLCASSITGGKNNQPQHFGDGTRLSIL.

This chain uses TRBV28 with TRBJ1-5; D not certain. V lost 6 bases and J 3 bases, leaving 12 bases between the germline ends. Germline values: CDR1 MDHEN, CDR2 SYDVKM. The CDR3 consists of 14 residues. CDR3 residues: CASRDKYTNQPQHF. In DNA, the CDR3 is TGTGCCAGCAGAGATAAATACACCAATCAGCCCCAGCATTTT.

The V gene is TRBV29-1, the J gene TRBJ1-5; D is unresolved. V was clipped by 0 bases and J by 5 bases, with 5 bases between them. The CDR3 covers 12 residues. Germline V CDR1 and CDR2: SQVTM, ANQGSEA. CDR3 in amino acids: CSVEDPDQPQHF. The CDR3 DNA reads as TGCAGCGTTGAAGATCCGGATCAGCCCCAGCATTTT.

The chain has TRBV10-3 and TRBJ2-2, with TRBD1 as a possible D gene (5 bases). Germline CDR1 and CDR2: ENHRY and SYGVKD. This CDR3 comprises 15 residues. V lost 3 bases and J 5 bases, leaving 13 bases between the germline ends. CDR3 bases: TGTGCCATCAGTGAAGAGTCAGGGCGAACCGGGGAGCTGTTTTTT. Residues: CAISEESGRTGELFF.